This TCR beta chain derives from a study of OX40 agonist ivuxolimab in advanced cancers. For the study in its entirety: The costimulatory receptor OX40 (CD134) was targeted by ivuxolimab, a fully human IgG2 agonistic monoclonal antibody. The paper reports the monotherapy dose-escalation portion (N of about 52 patients) of the phase I ivuxolimab trial. In the dose-escalation cohort, 82.7% of patients were male, and the mean age was about 55 years, with a range of 23 to 79. Among the approximately 50 dose-escalation patients, around 19 had hepatocellular carcinoma, roughly 15 melanoma, 9 renal cell carcinoma and 9 head and neck cancer. Partial responses occurred in three dose-escalation patients: two with cutaneous melanoma and one with hepatocellular carcinoma. Patients were allowed to have had prior anti-PD-1, anti-PD-L1 or anti-CTLA-4 therapy, and approximately 37% of the dose-escalation patients had been treated with checkpoint inhibitors. The point of sequencing TCRbeta in the periphery was to test whether ivuxolimab changed TCR sequence diversity and drove clonal T-cell expansion. Intravenous ivuxolimab was administered to patients every 2 weeks at six dose levels: 0.01, 0.1, 0.3, 1.5, 3 and 10 mg/kg. Overall study results and their limits: Low levels of normalized T-cell clonal expansion were also seen in some patients who did not respond. The antigen specificity of the clonally expanded peripheral T cells was not determined. On average, CD8+ T cells showed more expanded clones than CD4+ T cells after ivuxolimab. In the 0.1-3.0 mg/kg groups, partial responders were among the patients with the lowest normalized peripheral clonal expansion, particularly in CD8+ T cells. Clonal expansion of both CD4+ and CD8+ blood T cells was observed from baseline to week 6 at doses 0.1 to 3.0 mg/kg.

For sequencing of the TCRbeta CDR3 region, genomic DNA was extracted from the sorted cells. TCRbeta CDR3 regions were sequenced using the immunoSEQ Assay. What TCRdb holds here is the immuneACCESS table cut down to in-frame rearrangements. Part of the clones is not present; checked against another copy, under half of the missing clones reflect an unresolved V gene, and the others are unexplained. The sample table shows 70,000 to 75,000 clones, and around 80% are seen once. The ten largest clones represent approximately 5% of the sample. This clone has only one observation. This clone's antigen is unknown. No base quality values were provided; no much bigger clone lies one nucleotide off. The trial excluded patients who had a history of autoimmune disease or were on systemic immunosuppression. Peripheral blood for TCR sequencing was collected from all dose cohorts at baseline, on cycle 4 day 1, and on cycle 7 day 1. The samples were taken from a phase I, first-in-human, multicenter, open-label dose-escalation trial of ivuxolimab. The trial enrolled adults with locally advanced or metastatic head and neck squamous cell, hepatocellular, melanoma or renal cell carcinoma. Before TCR sequencing, CD4+ T cells and CD8+ T cells from peripheral blood were sorted into separate populations.

From the cysteine through the phenylalanine, the CDR3 covers 13 amino acids. The entry retains the CDR3 DNA only, 39 bases that are in frame from base 1. CDR1 and CDR2 (MNHNS, SASEGT) derive from the germline V gene. V and J are truncated by 0 bases and 6 bases respectively, leaving an intervening sequence of 8 bases. This sample comprised CD4+ or CD8+ T cells sorted from blood, obtained in a trial of the OX40 agonist ivuxolimab. The clonotype was recovered from an adult with an advanced solid tumor such as melanoma, head and neck, liver or kidney cancer. The sequence is built from TRBV6-1 and TRBJ1-2, with TRBD1 perhaps the D gene, on 5 matching bases. The DNA sequence is TGTGCCAGCAGTGAAGCTGACAGAGATGGCTACACCTTC. It translates to CASSEADRDGYTF.